This T cell receptor (beta chain) came from a study of cytomegalovirus exposure and HLA in healthy donors. As for the study in general: An earlier analysis found fewer than 120 million unique TCR beta sequences from 200 million or so T cells. The study, taken as a whole, reports: When a later analysis compared HLA-associated TCR beta chains with equally common others, the HLA-associated chains turned out to be more clonally expanded and to have lower generation probabilities.

Each donor was nominally healthy when sampled (though unrecorded immune exposures were likely). This clone was found once. Its antigen is not identified. The PCR contained 60 Vbeta and 13 Jbeta primers. Sequencing was performed with immunoSEQ multiplex PCR; in TCRdb, only in-frame clones are kept and a portion is missing. Among roughly 200,000 clones listed, roughly 78% were seen once. This receptor was taken from a woman aged 25 to 39 in good health and CMV-seropositive. Sequenced sample: PBMCs.

The CDR3: CASSATTELNTEAFF. CDR3 in DNA: TGTGCCAGCAGCGCGACGACAGAGTTGAACACTGAAGCTTTCTTT. The rearrangement joins TRBV9 to TRBJ1-1, with D perhaps TRBD1 (5 bases). CDR3 size: 15 residues. V was shortened by 3 bases and J by 0 bases, with 12 bases between the two germline ends. Germline CDR1 reads SGDLS; CDR2 reads YYNGEE.